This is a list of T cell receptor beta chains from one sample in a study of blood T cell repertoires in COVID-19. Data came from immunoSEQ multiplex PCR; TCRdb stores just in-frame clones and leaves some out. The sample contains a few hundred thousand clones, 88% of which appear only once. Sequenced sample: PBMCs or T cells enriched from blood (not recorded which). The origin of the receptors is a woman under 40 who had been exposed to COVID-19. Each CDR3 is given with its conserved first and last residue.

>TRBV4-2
CASSGAGGVETQYF
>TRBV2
CASSEWGPGGTEAFF
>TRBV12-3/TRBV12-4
CASSFGKFEQYF
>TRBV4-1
CASSQDPPGLPNEQYF
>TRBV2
CASSRAQTGGRDTQYF
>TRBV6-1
CASSDGRTAMPAYEQYF
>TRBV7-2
CASSQYSSGNNEQFF
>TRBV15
CATSRQGNRVEKLFF
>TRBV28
CASSYRRPRTGASEKLFF
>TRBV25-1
CASSALAGPASYTQYF
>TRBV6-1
CASSEALPGGLNIQYF
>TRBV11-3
CASSLGGSGLLGYEQYF
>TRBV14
CASSRRQFYGYTF
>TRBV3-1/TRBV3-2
CASSWVGGGSPTQYF
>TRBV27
CASRRPGRSIYEQYF
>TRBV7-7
CASSNPGLAENTGELFF
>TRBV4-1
CASSQDSGVGQINSPLHF
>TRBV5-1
CASSLALRSYNEQFF
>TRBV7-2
CASSLEGWTEAFF
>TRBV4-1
CASSPEPPTGAGNTIYF
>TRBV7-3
CASITQPPSGPPPSYNEQFF
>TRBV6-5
CASSYTGTGEDEQYF
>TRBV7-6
CASSTGQKQPQHF
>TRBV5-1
CASSPLRGAMERAEAFF
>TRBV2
CASSEGSGQNTEAFF
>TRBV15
CATSRGLAGSYEQYF
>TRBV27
CASSWGFGDQPQHF
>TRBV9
CASSVGTSGGGELFF
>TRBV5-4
CASSFSWERLELNEQFF
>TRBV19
CASSMPPGKNIQYF
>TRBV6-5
CASRLVRSMNTEAFF
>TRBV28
CASRHEPGLAVQETQYF
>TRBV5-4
CASSLSTGGGNQPQHF